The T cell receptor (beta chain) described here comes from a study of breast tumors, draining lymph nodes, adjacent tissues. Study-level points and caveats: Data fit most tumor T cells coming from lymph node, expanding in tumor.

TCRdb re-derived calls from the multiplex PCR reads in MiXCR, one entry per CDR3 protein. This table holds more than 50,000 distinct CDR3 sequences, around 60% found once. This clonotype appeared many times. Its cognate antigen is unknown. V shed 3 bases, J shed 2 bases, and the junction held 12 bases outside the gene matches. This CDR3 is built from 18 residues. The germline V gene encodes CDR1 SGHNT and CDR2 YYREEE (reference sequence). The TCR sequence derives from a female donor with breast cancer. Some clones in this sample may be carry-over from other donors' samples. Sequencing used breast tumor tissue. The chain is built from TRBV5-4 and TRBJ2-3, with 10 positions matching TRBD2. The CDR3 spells CASSSSLTAGGFTDTQYF. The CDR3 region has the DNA TGTGCCAGCAGCTCATCGCTCACAGCGGGGGGGTTCACAGATACGCAGTATTTT.